This TCR beta chain derives from a study of preoperative IRX-2 immunotherapy in early breast cancer. TCRdb's copy holds only in-frame clones and misses some; the assay was immunoSEQ multiplex PCR. The sample yields 90,000 to 100,000 clones, approximately 90% seen once. Treatment given: preoperative locoregional IRX-2 cytokine immunotherapy. Samples came from a phase Ib trial of preoperative locoregional IRX-2 cytokine immunotherapy. Sequenced material: tumor tissue, taken after IRX-2 immunotherapy. This clonotype was obtained from a human donor with breast cancer.

The CDR3 region is CASSPKGYSGNTIYF. CDR3 DNA: TGTGCCAGCAGCCCCAAGGGTTACTCTGGAAACACCATATATTTT. This chain links TRBV28 with TRBJ1-3; D gene ambiguous. The germline V gene has CDR1 MDHEN and CDR2 SYDVKM. Trimming removed 6 bases at V and 0 bases at J, with 12 bases between. The length of the CDR3 is 15 residues.